Below, 20 T cell receptor beta chains from the same sample are listed, as sequenced in a study of CD8+ T cells in alopecia areata (dated by TCRdb to the late 2010s). Library creation used the immunoSEQ multiplex PCR assay. RNA was extracted from all samples and reverse transcribed into cDNA, which served as template for TCR sequencing. The clones in this table, taken by TCRdb from immuneACCESS, are in-frame only. Not every clone is retained; where verified, under half of the shortfall comes from an unresolved V gene, and the cause of the rest is unknown. The sample contains 150,000 or so clones, over 45% of them found a single time. The ten largest clones take up 6.5% to 7.5% of the sample. The specimen sequenced was CD4+ T cells sorted from blood. The receptors stem from a human donor with alopecia areata.

There are a few counts of this clone. The CDR3 DNA reads as TGTGCCAGCTCACCCCCGTCCGACACTGAAGCTTTCTTT. Protein product: CASSPPSDTEAFF. This chain joins TRBV18 and TRBJ1-1, with D unresolved. With 3 bases removed from V and 3 bases from J, the gap between germline ends came to 8 bases. CDR1 is KGHSH and CDR2 is LQKENI in the germline V gene. The CDR3 is made up of 13 amino acids.

About this clone itself: This specimen includes other DNA sequences encoding the same CDR3. The chain has TRBV28 and TRBJ2-3; 12 bases fit TRBD2. The CDR3 sequence is 14 residues long. The germline CDR1 and CDR2 sequences are MDHEN and SYDVKM. The J segment lost 4 bases and the V segment lost 6 bases, leaving 2 bases of the junction unmatched. Here the CDR3 DNA reads TGTGCCAGCAGCCTAGCGGGAGGGCCAGATACGCAGTATTTT. This translates into CASSLAGGPDTQYF.

The chain links TRBV29-1 to TRBJ2-2, with D possibly called TRBD1 or TRBD2 (5 bases each). This CDR3 is built from 13 residues. CDR1 and CDR2 (germline): SQVTM, ANQGSEA. Trimming cost V 5 bases and J 6 bases, with 13 bases left between them. The CDR3 loop reads CSVWSRGPGELFF. The CDR3 coding sequence is TGCAGCGTTTGGTCTAGGGGACCCGGGGAGCTGTTTTTT.

This clone appeared a few times. V usage is TRBV5-4 and J usage is TRBJ1-2, with D unclear. V lost 0 bases, J lost 3 bases, and 12 bases lay in between. The germline CDR1 and CDR2 sequences are SGHNT and YYREEE (reference sequence). The CDR3 consists of 15 residues. The CDR3 region has the DNA TGTGCCAGCAGCTTGGAATTGGGTCATTACTATGGCTACACCTTC. The encoded protein is CASSLELGHYYGYTF.

The J gene is TRBJ2-7, the V gene TRBV6-5; 7 bases match TRBD1. CDR1 and CDR2 (germline): MNHEY, SVGAGI. This CDR3 is 15 amino acids long. Germline trimming cut 0 bases from V and 4 bases from J; bases unmatched to any gene: 6. The DNA of the CDR3 is TGTGCCAGCAGTTACTCTACGACAGGGTCGTACGAGCAGTACTTC. Residues: CASSYSTTGSYEQYF.

The chain combines TRBV29-1 with TRBJ2-3; 9 positions match TRBD2. Germline trimming cut 7 bases from V and 1 base from J; bases unmatched to any gene: 6. Germline V gene data show CDR1 as SQVTM and CDR2 as ANQGSEA. The CDR3 length is 14 residues. The CDR3 here is CSGGRTSGTDTQYF. DNA for the CDR3: TGCAGCGGGGGGCGGACTAGCGGCACAGATACGCAGTATTTT.

This clone was detected only a few times. The rearrangement links TRBV18 to TRBJ2-7, with 7 bases aligning to TRBD1. The J segment lost 0 bases and the V segment lost 3 bases, leaving 5 bases of the junction unmatched. Germline CDR1 reads KGHSH; CDR2 reads LQKENI. CDR3 length equals 15 residues. This CDR3 is CASSPVRDSSYEQYF. The CDR3 region has the DNA TGTGCCAGCTCACCGGTTCGGGACAGCTCCTACGAGCAGTACTTC. The full variable domain, with the rest looked up from reference TRBV18 and TRBJ2-7, is NAGVMQNPRHLVRRRGQEARLRCSPMKGHSHVYWYRQLPEEGLKFMVYLQKENIIDESGMPKERFSAEFPKEGPSILRIQQVVRGDSAAYFCASSPVRDSSYEQYFGPGTRLTVT.

The V gene is TRBV27, the J gene TRBJ1-2, with 8 nucleotides matching TRBD1. This CDR3 contains 15 residues. Losses at the gene ends were 8 bases for V and 4 bases for J; bases not matched to a gene: 12. In germline, CDR1 is MNHEY, CDR2 SMNVEV (reference sequence). CDR3 coding DNA: TGTGCCAGCCGTAGGGGGGCAGGGGGCTTCTATGGCTACACCTTC. The encoded protein is CASRRGAGGFYGYTF.

Of note for this clone: The junction differs from germline at one of its ends, possibly a read error. The genes are TRBV27 and TRBJ2-7, with D perhaps TRBD2 (6 bases). The CDR3 runs 11 residues. CDR1 and CDR2 (germline): MNHEY, SMNVEV (reference sequence). The CDR3 DNA reads as TGCTCCGCGGGACTCAACACATATCAGTACTTC. It translates to CSAGLNTYQYF.

This clone was observed a few times. The chain uses TRBV28 and TRBJ1-1; the D is unclear. V was shortened by 1 base and J by 4 bases, with 4 bases between the two germline ends. Germline CDR1 and CDR2: MDHEN and SYDVKM. The CDR3 length is 12 residues. DNA for the CDR3: TGTGCCAGCAGTTTATACTTCACTGAAGCTTTCTTT. Encoded protein: CASSLYFTEAFF.

This clone occurred a few times. The chain joins TRBV7-3 to TRBJ2-5; D call uncertain. This CDR3 region has 13 residues. V lost 3 bases, J lost 3 bases, and 8 bases lay in between. The germline V gene encodes CDR1 SGHTA and CDR2 FQGTGA. The CDR3 DNA reads TGTGCCAGCAGCTTTGCGAAGGAAGAGACCCAGTACTTC. It yields the protein CASSFAKEETQYF.

The V call is TRBV5-1, the J call TRBJ2-5; D is undetermined. CDR1 SGHRS and CDR2 YFSETQ come from the germline V gene. Trimming left V 3 bases short and J 5 bases short, with 14 bases between. The CDR3 contains 14 residues. As DNA, the CDR3 is TGCGCCAGCAGCTCGGTATTTGCCGGGGAGACCCAGTACTTC. Protein product: CASSSVFAGETQYF. The variable domain in full, with the rest retrieved from reference TRBV5-1 and TRBJ2-5, is KAGVTQTPRYLIKTRGQQVTLSCSPISGHRSVSWYQQTPGQGLQFLFEYFSETQRNKGNFPGRFSGRQFSNSRSEMNVSTLELGDSALYLCASSSVFAGETQYFGPGTRLLVL.

The chain uses TRBV11-1 and TRBJ1-3; D is perhaps TRBD1 (6 bases). This CDR3 has 16 amino acids. Looked up from germline, CDR1 is SGHAT and CDR2 is FQDESV (reference sequence). Between the trimmed V and J ends, which lost 5 bases and 0 bases, there was a span of 14 bases. The CDR3 bases are TGTGCCAGCAGCCAACAGGGTTTCATCTCTGGAAACACCATATATTTT. Translation: CASSQQGFISGNTIYF.

This clone came up a few times. The chain carries TRBV29-1 and TRBJ2-5, with TRBD1 matching 7 bases. The CDR3 is 14 amino acids. CDR1 and CDR2 (germline): SQVTM, ANQGSEA. V was clipped by 6 bases and J by 1 base; unmatched bases: 8. For the CDR3, the DNA is TGCAGCGTCGACCCCGGGACAGCCCAAGAGACCCAGTACTTC. This translates into CSVDPGTAQETQYF. Full variable domain (missing parts from reference TRBV29-1 and TRBJ2-5): SAVISQKPSRDICQRGTSLTIQCQVDSQVTMMFWYRQQPGQSLTLIATANQGSEATYESGFVIDKFPISRPNLTFSTLTVSNMSPEDSSIYLCSVDPGTAQETQYFGPGTRLLVL.

This clone was counted only a few times. The chain joins TRBV29-1 to TRBJ1-4; possibly TRBD1 for D (5 bases). Germline loops: CDR1 SQVTM, CDR2 ANQGSEA. The CDR3 is 13 residues long. Trimming left V 7 bases short and J 11 bases short, with 20 bases between. The CDR3 DNA is TGCAGCGCCCGTGACAGTGGTGTCCGGAAACTGTTTTTT. It codes for CSARDSGVRKLFF.

The rearrangement links TRBV6-5 to TRBJ2-7, with D perhaps matching TRBD2 (6 bases). Germline V gene lookup returns CDR1 MNHEY and CDR2 SVGAGI. The CDR3 sequence is 14 residues long. The V and J ends lost 6 bases and 0 bases respectively, with 12 bases between them. CDR3 protein: CASRTGLSSYEQYF. DNA for the CDR3: TGTGCCAGCAGAACGGGACTCAGCTCCTACGAGCAGTACTTC.

This clone appeared a few times. CDR3 bases: TGTGCCAGCAGTCCGGGACCGCTGTATCGGTATGGCTACACCTTC. It translates to CASSPGPLYRYGYTF. The gene calls are TRBV28 and TRBJ1-2, with D possibly matching TRBD1 (5 bases). The CDR3 sequence is 15 residues long. Germline V gene sequence: CDR1 MDHEN, CDR2 SYDVKM. V lost 5 bases, J lost 5 bases, and 18 bases lay in between.

V and J are TRBV28 and TRBJ2-7, with D perhaps assigned TRBD1 or TRBD2 (5 bases each). CDR1 and CDR2 from the germline V gene are MDHEN and SYDVKM. Trimming stripped 2 bases from V and 7 bases from J, with 21 bases between. This CDR3 region has 16 residues. In DNA form, the CDR3 reads TGTGCCAGCAGTTTAGGCCCAATGCGACCCGAGGGGGAGCAGTACTTC. This sequence encodes CASSLGPMRPEGEQYF.

The chain combines TRBV5-1 with TRBJ2-3; D call uncertain. CDR3 size: 14 residues. V lost 4 bases and J lost 0, with 9 bases in between. Germline V gene lookup returns CDR1 SGHRS and CDR2 YFSETQ. CDR3 nucleotides: TGCGCCAGCAGCCCCGATACTAGCACAGATACGCAGTATTTT. Translated, it gives CASSPDTSTDTQYF.

V usage is TRBV2 and J usage is TRBJ2-3; 7 nucleotides line up with TRBD1. Trimming removed 1 base from V and 4 bases from J; junction bases left unmatched: 8. The germline V gene encodes CDR1 SNHLY and CDR2 FYNNEI. This CDR3 has 16 residues. The CDR3 DNA reads as TGTGCCAGCAGTGAAGAGGGGGCAGGGAACGCAGATACGCAGTATTTT. Its translation is CASSEEGAGNADTQYF.